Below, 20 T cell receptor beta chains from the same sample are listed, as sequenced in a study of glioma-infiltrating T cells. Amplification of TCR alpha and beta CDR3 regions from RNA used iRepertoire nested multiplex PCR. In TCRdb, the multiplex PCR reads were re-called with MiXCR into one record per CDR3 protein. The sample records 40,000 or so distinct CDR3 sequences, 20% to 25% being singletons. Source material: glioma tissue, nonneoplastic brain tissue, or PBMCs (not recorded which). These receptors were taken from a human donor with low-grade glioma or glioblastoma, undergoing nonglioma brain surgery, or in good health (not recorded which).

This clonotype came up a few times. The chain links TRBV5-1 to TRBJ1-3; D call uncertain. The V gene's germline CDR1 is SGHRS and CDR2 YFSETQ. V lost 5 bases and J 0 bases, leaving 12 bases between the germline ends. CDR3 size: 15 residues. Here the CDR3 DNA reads TGCGCCAGCAGTTCCCGAGGGAGCTCTGGAAACACCATATATTTT. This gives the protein CASSSRGSSGNTIYF.

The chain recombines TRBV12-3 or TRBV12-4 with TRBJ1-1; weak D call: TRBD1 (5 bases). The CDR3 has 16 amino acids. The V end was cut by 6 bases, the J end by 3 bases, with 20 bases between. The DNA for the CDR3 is TGTGCCAGCAGAATGGGACCAGGAGTGATGGACACTGAAGCTTTCTTT. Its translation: CASRMGPGVMDTEAFF.

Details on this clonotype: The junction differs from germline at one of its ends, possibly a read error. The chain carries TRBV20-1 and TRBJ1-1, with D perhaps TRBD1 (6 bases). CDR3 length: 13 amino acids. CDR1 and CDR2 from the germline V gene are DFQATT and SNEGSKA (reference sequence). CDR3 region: CSVVRGADTEASF. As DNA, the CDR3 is TGCAGTGTGGTACGGGGGGCGGACACTGAAGCTTCTTTT.

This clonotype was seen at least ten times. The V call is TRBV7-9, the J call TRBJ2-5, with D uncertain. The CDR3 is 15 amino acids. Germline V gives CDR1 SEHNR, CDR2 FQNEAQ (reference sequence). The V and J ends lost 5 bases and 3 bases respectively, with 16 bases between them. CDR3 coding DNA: TGTGCCAGCAGCCTCCTAGGACCCAATGAAGAGACCCAGTACTTC. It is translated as CASSLLGPNEETQYF.

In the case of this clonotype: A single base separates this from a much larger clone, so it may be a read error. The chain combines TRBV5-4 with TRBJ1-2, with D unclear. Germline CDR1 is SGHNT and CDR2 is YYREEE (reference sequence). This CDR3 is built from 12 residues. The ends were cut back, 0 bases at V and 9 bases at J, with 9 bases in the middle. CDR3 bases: TGTGCCAGCAGCTTGGACAGAGATTGCTACACCTTC. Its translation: CASSLDRDCYTF.

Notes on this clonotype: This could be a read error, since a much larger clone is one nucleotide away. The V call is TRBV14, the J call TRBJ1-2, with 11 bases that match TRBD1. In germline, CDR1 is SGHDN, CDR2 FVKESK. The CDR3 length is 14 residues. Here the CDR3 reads CGSSPGQGDYGYTF. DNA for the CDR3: TGTGGCAGCAGCCCGGGACAGGGGGACTATGGCTACACCTTC. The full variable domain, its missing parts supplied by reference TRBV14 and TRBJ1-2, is EAGVTQFPSHSVIEKGQTVTLRCDPISGHDNLYWYRRVMGKEIKFLLHFVKESKQDESGMPNNRFLAERTGGTYSTLKVQPAELEDSGVYFCGSSPGQGDYGYTFGSGTRLTVV.

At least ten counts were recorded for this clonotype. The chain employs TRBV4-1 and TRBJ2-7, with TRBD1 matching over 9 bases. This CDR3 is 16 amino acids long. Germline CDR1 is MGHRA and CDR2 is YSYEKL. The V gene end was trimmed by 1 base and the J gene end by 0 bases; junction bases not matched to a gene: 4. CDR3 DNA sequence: TGCGCCAGCAGCCAAGTAGGGACAGGGAGCTCCTACGAGCAGTACTTC. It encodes CASSQVGTGSSYEQYF.

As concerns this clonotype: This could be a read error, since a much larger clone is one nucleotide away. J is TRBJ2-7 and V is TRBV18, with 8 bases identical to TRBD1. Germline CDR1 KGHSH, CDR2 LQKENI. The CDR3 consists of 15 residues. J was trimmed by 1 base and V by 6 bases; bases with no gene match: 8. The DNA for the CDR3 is TGTGCCAGCTCCTTTGACAGGGGTCAGTCCTACGAGCAGTACTTC. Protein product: CASSFDRGQSYEQYF.

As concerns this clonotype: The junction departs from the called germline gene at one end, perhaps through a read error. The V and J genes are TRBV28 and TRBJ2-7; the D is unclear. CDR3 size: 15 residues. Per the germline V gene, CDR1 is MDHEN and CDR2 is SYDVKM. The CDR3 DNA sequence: TGTGCCAGAAGTTTGGCCGCCGGTGGCTCCTACGAGCAGTACTTC. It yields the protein CARSLAAGGSYEQYF.

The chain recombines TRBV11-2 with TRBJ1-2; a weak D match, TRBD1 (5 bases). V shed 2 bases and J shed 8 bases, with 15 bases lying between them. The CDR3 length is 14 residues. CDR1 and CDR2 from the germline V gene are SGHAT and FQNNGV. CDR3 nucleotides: TGTGCCAGCAGCTTAACCCAGGGCTTCGCAGGCTACACCTTC. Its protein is CASSLTQGFAGYTF.

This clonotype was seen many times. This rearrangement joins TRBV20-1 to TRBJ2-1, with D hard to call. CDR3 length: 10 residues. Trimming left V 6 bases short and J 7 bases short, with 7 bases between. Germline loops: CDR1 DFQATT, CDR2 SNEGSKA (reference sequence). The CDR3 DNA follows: TGCAGTGCGGGGATGAATGAGCAGTTCTTC. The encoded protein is CSAGMNEQFF.

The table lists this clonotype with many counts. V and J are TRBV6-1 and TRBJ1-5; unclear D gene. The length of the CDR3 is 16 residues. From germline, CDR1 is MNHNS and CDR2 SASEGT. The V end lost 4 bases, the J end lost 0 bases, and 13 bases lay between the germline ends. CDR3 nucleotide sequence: TGTGCCAGCAGTGGTCGCTCGAACCTTAGCAATCAGCCCCAGCATTTT. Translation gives CASSGRSNLSNQPQHF.

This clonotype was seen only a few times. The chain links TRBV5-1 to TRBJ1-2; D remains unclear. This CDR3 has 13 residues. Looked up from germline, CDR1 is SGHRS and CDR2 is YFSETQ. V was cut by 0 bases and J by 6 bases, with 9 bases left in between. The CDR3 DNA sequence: TGCGCCAGCAGCTTGGGGTACGAGGATGGCTACACCTTC. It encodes CASSLGYEDGYTF.

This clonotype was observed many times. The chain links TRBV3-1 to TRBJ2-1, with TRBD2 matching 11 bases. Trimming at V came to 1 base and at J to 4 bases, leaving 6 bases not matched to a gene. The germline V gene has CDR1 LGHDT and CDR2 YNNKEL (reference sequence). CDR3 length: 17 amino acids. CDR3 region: CASSQGTSGFDYNEQFF. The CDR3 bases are TGTGCCAGCAGCCAAGGGACTAGCGGGTTCGATTACAATGAGCAGTTCTTC.

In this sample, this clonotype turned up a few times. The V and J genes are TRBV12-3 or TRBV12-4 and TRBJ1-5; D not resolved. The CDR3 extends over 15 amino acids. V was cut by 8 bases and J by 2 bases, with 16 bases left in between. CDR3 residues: CASGSTSEGNQPQHF. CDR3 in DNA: TGTGCCAGCGGGTCGACAAGTGAAGGCAATCAGCCCCAGCATTTT.

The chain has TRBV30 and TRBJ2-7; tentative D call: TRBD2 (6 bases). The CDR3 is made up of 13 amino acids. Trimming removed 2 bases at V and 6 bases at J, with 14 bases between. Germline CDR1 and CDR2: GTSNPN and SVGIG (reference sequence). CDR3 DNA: TGTGCCTGGAGTTATGGAGGGATCATCGAGCAGTACTTC. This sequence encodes CAWSYGGIIEQYF.

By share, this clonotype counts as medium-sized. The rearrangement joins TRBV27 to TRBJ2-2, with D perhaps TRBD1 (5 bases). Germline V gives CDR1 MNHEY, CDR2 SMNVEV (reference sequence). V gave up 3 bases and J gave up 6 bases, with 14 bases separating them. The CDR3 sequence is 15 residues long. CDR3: CASSFRQGGAGELFF. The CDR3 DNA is TGTGCCAGCAGTTTTCGGCAGGGTGGTGCCGGGGAGCTGTTTTTT.

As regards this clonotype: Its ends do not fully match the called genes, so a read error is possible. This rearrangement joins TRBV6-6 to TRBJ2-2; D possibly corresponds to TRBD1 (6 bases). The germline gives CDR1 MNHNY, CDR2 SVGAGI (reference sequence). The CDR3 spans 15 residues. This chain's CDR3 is CASLTDRWDTGELFF. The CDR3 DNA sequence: TGCGCCAGCTTAACCGACAGGTGGGACACCGGGGAGCTGTTTTTT.

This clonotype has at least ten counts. CDR3 amino acids: CASSLARGMNTEAFF. The CDR3 DNA follows: TGCGCCAGCAGCTTGGCAAGGGGCATGAACACTGAAGCTTTCTTT. The chain links TRBV5-1 to TRBJ1-1; tentatively, D is TRBD1 (5 bases). CDR1 is SGHRS and CDR2 is YFSETQ in the germline V gene. The CDR3 totals 15 residues. V dropped 0 bases and J dropped 0 bases, with 9 bases sitting between them.

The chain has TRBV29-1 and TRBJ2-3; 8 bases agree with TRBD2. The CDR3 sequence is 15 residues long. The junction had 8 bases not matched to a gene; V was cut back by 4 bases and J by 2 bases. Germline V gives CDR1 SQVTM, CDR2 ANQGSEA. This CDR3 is CSVGKAGEYTDTQYF. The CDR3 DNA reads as TGCAGCGTTGGTAAAGCGGGAGAGTACACAGATACGCAGTATTTT.